This T cell receptor beta chain came from a study of control samples from healthy donors and cancer patients. Assay: immunoSEQ multiplex PCR; the TCRdb copy retains only in-frame clones and omits some. The sample consists of some 49,000 clones, around 94% of them appearing once. The CDR3 totals 13 residues. Germline loops: CDR1 GTSNPN, CDR2 SVGIG (reference sequence). The V end was cut by 8 bases, the J end by 4 bases, with 17 bases between. This sequence was found in a man aged 25-40 years with colorectal cancer. The material sequenced was PBMCs. The rearrangement uses TRBV30 and TRBJ1-2; possibly TRBD1 for D (5 bases). The CDR3 is CAHMGGRGYGYTF. DNA of the CDR3: TGTGCCCACATGGGGGGAAGGGGCTATGGCTACACCTTC.